A selection of T cell receptor beta chains follows, all from one sample in a study of T cell responses to AZD1222 COVID-19 vaccine. This table comes from immunoSEQ multiplex PCR, and its TCRdb copy is limited to in-frame clones, with some not included. The data hold about 76,000 clones, with about three quarters observed a single time. The material was peripheral blood, obtained 28 days after the second dose of the MenACWY control vaccine. Source of these receptors: an adult who received the MenACWY meningococcal vaccine as a control. The CDR3 runs from the conserved cysteine through the conserved F or W. The order of the fields is V gene, CDR3 length, J gene, clone size, D gene, CDR3 DNA, CDR3 protein. The D gene is left open where the match is weak. Where a row states a size, it is once, few, many or the class of an expanded clone; other rows omit it.

v_gene: TRBV15
len: 15
j_gene: TRBJ1-6
abundance: -
d_gene: -
CDR3nt: TGTGCCACCAGCAGAGAACGACGGGATAATTCACCCCTCCACTTT
CDR3aa: CATSRERRDNSPLHF

v_gene: TRBV7-9
len: 14
j_gene: TRBJ1-1
abundance: -
d_gene: -
CDR3nt: TGTGCCAGCAGCTTAGCAGGGCGGAACACTGAAGCTTTCTTT
CDR3aa: CASSLAGRNTEAFF

v_gene: TRBV5-1
len: 14
j_gene: TRBJ1-1
abundance: -
d_gene: -
CDR3nt: TGCGCCAGCAGCCCAACTCGGAGGGGAACTGAAGCTTTCTTT
CDR3aa: CASSPTRRGTEAFF

v_gene: TRBV5-1
len: 15
j_gene: TRBJ2-3
abundance: -
d_gene: -
CDR3nt: TGCGCCAGCAGCTTCCAGGGGTCCTTAACAGATACGCAGTATTTT
CDR3aa: CASSFQGSLTDTQYF

v_gene: TRBV4-2
len: 20
j_gene: TRBJ2-3
abundance: -
d_gene: TRBD2
CDR3nt: TGTGCCAGCAGCCAAGAGCCGGGACTAGCGGGAGAACCTGGGGAGGATACGCAGTATTTT
CDR3aa: CASSQEPGLAGEPGEDTQYF

v_gene: TRBV3-1/TRBV3-2
len: 13
j_gene: TRBJ2-7
abundance: -
d_gene: -
CDR3nt: TGTGCCAGCAGCCGGGACTTCTTATACGAGCAGTACTTC
CDR3aa: CASSRDFLYEQYF

v_gene: TRBV7-2
len: 13
j_gene: TRBJ2-1
abundance: -
d_gene: -
CDR3nt: TGTGCCAGCAGCTTCGGCGCAGGTAATGAGCAGTTCTTC
CDR3aa: CASSFGAGNEQFF

v_gene: TRBV28
len: 12
j_gene: TRBJ1-1
abundance: -
d_gene: -
CDR3nt: TGTGCCAGCATTTCAATTCGGAATGAAGCTTTCTTT
CDR3aa: CASISIRNEAFF

v_gene: TRBV6-6
len: 14
j_gene: TRBJ2-3
abundance: -
d_gene: -
CDR3nt: TGTGCCAGCAGTTACACGGGCCGCACAGATACGCAGTATTTT
CDR3aa: CASSYTGRTDTQYF

v_gene: TRBV4-1
len: 15
j_gene: TRBJ2-3
abundance: once
d_gene: -
CDR3nt: TGCGCCAGCAGCCAATACCCGGACGTCCGGGATACGCAGTATTTT
CDR3aa: CASSQYPDVRDTQYF

v_gene: TRBV2
len: 14
j_gene: TRBJ1-2
abundance: -
d_gene: -
CDR3nt: TGTGCCAGCAGTGAAGCGCTGTCTGGGGACCCAAACACCTTC
CDR3aa: CASSEALSGDPNTF

v_gene: TRBV5-4
len: 12
j_gene: TRBJ1-2
abundance: -
d_gene: -
CDR3nt: TGTGCCTCAGCCAGGGATCGTTGGGGCTACACCTTC
CDR3aa: CASARDRWGYTF

v_gene: TRBV19
len: 14
j_gene: TRBJ2-7
abundance: -
d_gene: TRBD1
CDR3nt: TGTGCCAGTAGAGGCGAGACAGGGGACCACGAGCAGTACTTC
CDR3aa: CASRGETGDHEQYF

v_gene: TRBV5-4
len: 15
j_gene: TRBJ1-1
abundance: -
d_gene: -
CDR3nt: TGTGCCAGCAGCTTGGTTGGCGTATCGAACACTGAAGCTTTCTTT
CDR3aa: CASSLVGVSNTEAFF